The present T cell receptor (beta chain) was sequenced within a study of CD8 T cells in ankylosing spondylitis. This clonotype was counted a few times. Its antigen is unidentified. General observations from the study: Apparently characteristic of ankylosing spondylitis blood was a TCR beta motif (eight highly homologous variants).

TCRdb independently ran MiXCR on the 5' RACE reads; one entry per CDR3 protein. The sample shows about 200,000 distinct CDR3 sequences, 6% to 8.5% of them seen only once. The germline CDR1 and CDR2 sequences are MNHEY and SMNVEV (reference sequence). This CDR3 has 14 amino acids. Trimming took off 3 bases at V and 4 bases at J, with 10 bases between the two ends. Sequencing was carried out using blood, either unsorted or a sorted T cell fraction (not recorded which). The genes are TRBV27 and TRBJ2-1, with TRBD2 as a possible D gene (6 bases). This TCR was sampled from a male donor with ankylosing spondylitis. The CDR3 sequence: CASSFLAPYNEQFF. CDR3 coding DNA: TGTGCCAGCAGTTTCCTAGCGCCGTACAATGAGCAGTTCTTC.